The 7 T cell receptor beta chains listed next were all sequenced from one sample in a study of response to subunit inactivated influenza vaccine. TCRdb reanalysed the RT-PCR reads using MiXCR and keeps one entry per CDR3 protein. The table includes hundreds of thousands of distinct CDR3 sequences, 14% detected once. The sample in question was PBMCs from blood, obtained 14 days before vaccination. The receptors shown here come from a man aged 50-60 years who received an inactivated influenza vaccine.

This clonotype has a handful of counts. The rearrangement links TRBV5-1 to TRBJ2-3; TRBD1 matches at 10 bases. After removal of 4 bases from V and 3 bases from J, the junction contained 11 bases not matched to a gene. The CDR3 extends over 17 amino acids. CDR1 is SGHRS, CDR2 YFSETQ, per germline. In DNA form, the CDR3 reads TGCGCCAGCAGCCCCCTAGGGACAGGGGCAAGGACAGATACGCAGTATTTT. Amino acids: CASSPLGTGARTDTQYF.

This clonotype came up a few times. The chain links TRBV4-2 to TRBJ2-7, with 11 bases matching TRBD1. V shed 3 bases, J shed 6 bases, and the junction held 10 bases outside the gene matches. The germline V gene has CDR1 LGHNA and CDR2 YNFKEQ. The length of the CDR3 is 16 residues. The CDR3 DNA sequence: TGTGCCAGCAGCCAGGCTTTCCGGGACAGGGGGGGCGAGCAGTACTTC. Residues: CASSQAFRDRGGEQYF.

This clonotype showed up just a few times. In DNA, the CDR3 is TGCGCCAGCAGCCAAGAGGGGCAGACCCAGTACTTC. Translating it yields CASSQEGQTQYF. This chain uses TRBV4-1 with TRBJ2-5; possibly TRBD1 for D (5 bases). This CDR3 has 12 residues. V lost 0 bases and J lost 6, with 5 bases in between. Germline V gene data show CDR1 as MGHRA and CDR2 as YSYEKL.

This clonotype showed up just a few times. CDR3 amino acids: CASSQDRMGYEQYF. For the CDR3, the DNA is TGCGCCAGCAGCCAAGACAGGATGGGCTACGAGCAGTACTTC. The chain couples TRBV4-1 to TRBJ2-7; D is uncertain. The CDR3 length is 14 residues. CDR1 and CDR2 (germline): MGHRA, YSYEKL. The V end lost 0 bases, the J end lost 3 bases, and 9 bases lay between the germline ends.

The sample holds many counts of this clonotype. The chain links TRBV6-2 or TRBV6-3 to TRBJ1-6; D not certain. This CDR3 spans 16 amino acids. Germline V lookup: CDR1 MNHEY, CDR2 SVGEGT. Trimming removed 2 bases at V and 9 bases at J, with 17 bases between. Here the CDR3 reads CASSYPTTHLGSPLHF. CDR3 bases: TGTGCCAGCAGTTACCCAACGACCCATTTGGGTTCACCCCTCCACTTT.

There are many counts of this clonotype. This chain joins TRBV5-1 and TRBJ2-7; 8 positions agree with TRBD1. This CDR3 has 12 residues. Germline trimming cut 1 base from V and 6 bases from J; bases unmatched to any gene: 0. Per germline, CDR1 SGHRS and CDR2 YFSETQ. DNA of the CDR3: TGCGCCAGCAGCTTGACAGGGGGCGAGCAGTACTTC. Translation gives CASSLTGGEQYF.

J is TRBJ2-5 and V is TRBV25-1; D possibly matches TRBD1 or TRBD2 (5 bases each). The V gene's germline CDR1 is MGHDK and CDR2 SYGVNS. Trimming stripped 11 bases from V and 5 bases from J, with 18 bases between. This CDR3 is built from 13 residues. CDR3 nucleotides: TGTGCCCTAAGGGACCCGGAGGTGGAGACCCAGTACTTC. It is translated as CALRDPEVETQYF.